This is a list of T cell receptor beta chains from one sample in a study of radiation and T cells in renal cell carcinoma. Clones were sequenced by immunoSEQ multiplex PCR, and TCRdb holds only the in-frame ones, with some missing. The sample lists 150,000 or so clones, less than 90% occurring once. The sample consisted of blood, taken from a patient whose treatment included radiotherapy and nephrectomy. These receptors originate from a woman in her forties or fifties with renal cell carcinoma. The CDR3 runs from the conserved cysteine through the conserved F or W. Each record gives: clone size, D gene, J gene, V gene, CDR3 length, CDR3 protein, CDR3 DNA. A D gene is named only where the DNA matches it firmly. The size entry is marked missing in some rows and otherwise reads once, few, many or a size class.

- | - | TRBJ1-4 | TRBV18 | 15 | CASSPFAGRDEKLFF | TGTGCCAGCTCACCGTTCGCGGGGCGCGATGAAAAACTGTTTTTT
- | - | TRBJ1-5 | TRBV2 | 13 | CASSLEGAQPQHF | TGTGCCAGCAGTCTCGAGGGAGCACAGCCCCAGCATTTT
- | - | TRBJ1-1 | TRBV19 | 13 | CASSEVQNTEAFF | TGTGCCAGTAGTGAGGTCCAGAACACTGAAGCTTTCTTT
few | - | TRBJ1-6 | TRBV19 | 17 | CASKGAPVQGIHSPLHF | TGTGCCAGTAAAGGGGCCCCCGTTCAGGGGATCCATTCACCCCTCCACTTT
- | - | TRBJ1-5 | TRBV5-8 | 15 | CASSPDGYSNQPQHF | TGTGCCAGCTCACCGGACGGCTATAGCAATCAGCCCCAGCATTTT
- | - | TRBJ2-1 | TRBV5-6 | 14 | CASSSGISYNEQFF | TGTGCCAGCAGCTCAGGGATTTCCTACAATGAGCAGTTCTTC
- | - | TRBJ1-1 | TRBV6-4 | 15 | CASSDSHETNTEAFF | TGTGCCAGCAGTGACTCCCACGAGACGAACACTGAAGCTTTCTTT
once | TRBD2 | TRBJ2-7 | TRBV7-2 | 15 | CASSLKVAGEGEQYF | TGTGCCAGCAGCCTAAAGGTGGCGGGGGAAGGCGAGCAGTACTTC
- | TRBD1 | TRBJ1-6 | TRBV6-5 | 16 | CASSSSGTGYNSPLHF | TGTGCCAGCAGTTCCTCCGGGACAGGATATAATTCACCCCTCCACTTT
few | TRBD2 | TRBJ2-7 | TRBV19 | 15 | CASSITSGAPYEQYF | TGTGCCAGTAGTATCACTAGCGGGGCCCCCTACGAGCAGTACTTC
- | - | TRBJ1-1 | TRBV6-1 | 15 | CASNFLDRPDTEAFF | TGTGCCAGCAATTTCTTGGACCGACCTGACACTGAAGCTTTCTTT
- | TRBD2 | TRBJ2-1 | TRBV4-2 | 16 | CASSQSGGGSYNEQFF | TGTGCCAGCAGCCAAAGCGGGGGGGGCTCCTACAATGAGCAGTTCTTC
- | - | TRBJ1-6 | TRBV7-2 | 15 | CASSRVSGGNSPLHF | TGTGCCAGCAGCCGGGTGTCCGGAGGTAATTCACCCCTCCACTTT
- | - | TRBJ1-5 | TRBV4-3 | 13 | CASSMWGNQPQHF | TGCGCCAGCAGCATGTGGGGGAACCAGCCCCAGCATTTT
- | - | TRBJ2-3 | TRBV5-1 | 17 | CASSFRERAGGTDTQYF | TGCGCCAGCAGCTTTAGGGAACGGGCGGGTGGCACAGATACGCAGTATTTT
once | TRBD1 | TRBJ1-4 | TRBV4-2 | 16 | CASSQDGTGGNEKLFF | TGTGCCAGCAGCCAAGATGGGACAGGGGGAAATGAAAAACTGTTTTTT
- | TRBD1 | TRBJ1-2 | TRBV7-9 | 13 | CASSLDRGDGYTF | TGTGCCAGCAGCCTCGACAGGGGCGACGGCTACACCTTC
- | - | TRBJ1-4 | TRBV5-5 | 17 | CASSLTGTFGTNEKLFF | TGTGCCAGCAGCTTGACGGGGACTTTCGGGACTAATGAAAAACTGTTTTTT